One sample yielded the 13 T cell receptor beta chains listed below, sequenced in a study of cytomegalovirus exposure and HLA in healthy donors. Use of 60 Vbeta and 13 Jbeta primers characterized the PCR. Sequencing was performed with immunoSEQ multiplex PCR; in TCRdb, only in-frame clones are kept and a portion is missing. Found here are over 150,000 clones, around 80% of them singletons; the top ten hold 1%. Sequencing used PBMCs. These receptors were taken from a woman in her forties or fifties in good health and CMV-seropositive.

CDR3 region: CASGQGTRGDGYTF. DNA for the CDR3: TGTGCTTCTGGCCAGGGGACAAGAGGGGACGGCTACACCTTC. This chain joins TRBV19 and TRBJ1-2; weak D call: TRBD1 (6 bases). This CDR3 contains 14 residues. The V gene's germline CDR1 is LNHDA and CDR2 SQIVND (reference sequence).

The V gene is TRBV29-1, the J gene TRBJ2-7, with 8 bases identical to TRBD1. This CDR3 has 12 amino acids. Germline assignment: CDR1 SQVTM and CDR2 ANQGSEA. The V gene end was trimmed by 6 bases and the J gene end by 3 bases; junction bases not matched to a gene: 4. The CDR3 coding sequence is TGCAGCGTCTCCGGGACAGGCTACGAGCAGTACTTC. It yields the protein CSVSGTGYEQYF.

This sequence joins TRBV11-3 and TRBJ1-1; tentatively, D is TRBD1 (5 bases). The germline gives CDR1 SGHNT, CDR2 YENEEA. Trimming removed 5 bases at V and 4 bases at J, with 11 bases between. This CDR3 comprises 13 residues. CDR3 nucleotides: TGTGCCAGCAGCCCAGGGAGGGGCACTGAAGCTTTCTTT. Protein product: CASSPGRGTEAFF.

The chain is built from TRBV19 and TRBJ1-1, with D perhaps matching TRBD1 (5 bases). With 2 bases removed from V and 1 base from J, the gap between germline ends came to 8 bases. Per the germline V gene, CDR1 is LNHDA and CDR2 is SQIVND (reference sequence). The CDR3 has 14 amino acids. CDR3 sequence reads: CASSIQGGNTEAFF. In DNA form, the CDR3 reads TGTGCCAGTAGTATACAGGGTGGGAACACTGAAGCTTTCTTT. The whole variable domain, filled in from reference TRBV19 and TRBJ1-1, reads DGGITQSPKYLFRKEGQNVTLSCEQNLNHDAMYWYRQDPGQGLRLIYYSQIVNDFQKGDIAEGYSVSREKKESFPLTVTSAQKNPTAFYLCASSIQGGNTEAFFGQGTRLTVV.

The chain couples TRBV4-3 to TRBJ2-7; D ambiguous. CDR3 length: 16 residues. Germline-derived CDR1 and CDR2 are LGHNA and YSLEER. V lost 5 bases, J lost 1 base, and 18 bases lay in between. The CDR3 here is CASSKSARGLSYEQYF. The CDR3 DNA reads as TGCGCCAGCAGCAAAAGTGCCAGAGGTTTATCCTACGAGCAGTACTTC.

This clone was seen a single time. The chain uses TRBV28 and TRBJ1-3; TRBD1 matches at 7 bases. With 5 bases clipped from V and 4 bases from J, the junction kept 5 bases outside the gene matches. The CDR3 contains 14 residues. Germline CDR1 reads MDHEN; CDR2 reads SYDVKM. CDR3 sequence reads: CASSLQGSGNTIYF. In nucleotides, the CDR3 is TGTGCCAGCAGTCTACAGGGGTCCGGAAACACCATATATTTT.

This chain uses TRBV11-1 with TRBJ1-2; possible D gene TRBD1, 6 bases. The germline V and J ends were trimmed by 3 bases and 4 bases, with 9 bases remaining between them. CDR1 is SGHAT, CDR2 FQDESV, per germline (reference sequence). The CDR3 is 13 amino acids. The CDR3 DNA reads TGTGCCAGCAGCTTGCAGGGGACCTATGGCTACACCTTC. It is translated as CASSLQGTYGYTF.

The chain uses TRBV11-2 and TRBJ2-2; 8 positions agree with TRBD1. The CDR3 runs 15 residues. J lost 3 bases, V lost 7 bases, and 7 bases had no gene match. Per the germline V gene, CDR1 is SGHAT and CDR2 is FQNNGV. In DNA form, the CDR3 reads TGTGCCAGCACTAAACAGGGGGTCCACACCGGGGAGCTGTTTTTT. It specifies CASTKQGVHTGELFF.

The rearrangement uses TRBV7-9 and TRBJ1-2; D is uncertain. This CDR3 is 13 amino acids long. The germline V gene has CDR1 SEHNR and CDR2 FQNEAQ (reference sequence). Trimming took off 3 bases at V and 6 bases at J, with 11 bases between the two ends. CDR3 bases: TGTGCCAGCAGCTTTAGAGTCGCGGATGGCTACACCTTC. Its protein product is CASSFRVADGYTF.

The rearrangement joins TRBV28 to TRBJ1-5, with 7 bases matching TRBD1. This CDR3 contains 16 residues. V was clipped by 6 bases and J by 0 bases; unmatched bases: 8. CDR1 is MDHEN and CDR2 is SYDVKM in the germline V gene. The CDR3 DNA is TGTGCCAGCAGGACAGGGCCCCCTAATAGCAATCAGCCCCAGCATTTT. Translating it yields CASRTGPPNSNQPQHF.

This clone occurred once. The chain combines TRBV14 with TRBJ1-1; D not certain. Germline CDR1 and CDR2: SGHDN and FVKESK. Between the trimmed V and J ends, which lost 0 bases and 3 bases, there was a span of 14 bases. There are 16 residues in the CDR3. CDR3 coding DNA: TGTGCCAGCAGCCAAGATCTAGGCGGGGTGGACACTGAAGCTTTCTTT. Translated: CASSQDLGGVDTEAFF.

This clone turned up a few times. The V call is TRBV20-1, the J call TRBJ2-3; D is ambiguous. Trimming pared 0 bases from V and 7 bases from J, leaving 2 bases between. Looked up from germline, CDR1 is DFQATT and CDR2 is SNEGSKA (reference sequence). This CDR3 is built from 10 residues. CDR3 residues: CSARDNTQYF. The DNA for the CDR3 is TGCAGTGCTAGAGATAATACGCAGTATTTT.

CDR3 bases: TGTGCCAGCAGCTCGAGCGGGGGGAACACCGGGGAGCTGTTTTTT. Its protein product is CASSSSGGNTGELFF. The genes are TRBV11-3 and TRBJ2-2, with 8 bases that match TRBD2. V dropped 4 bases and J dropped 1; count of bases not matched to a gene: 2. The CDR3 sequence is 15 residues long. Germline CDR1 is SGHNT and CDR2 is YENEEA. Full variable domain (remainder filled in from reference TRBV11-3 and TRBJ2-2): EAGVVQSPRYKIIEKKQPVAFWCNPISGHNTLYWYLQNLGQGPELLIRYENEEAVDDSQLPKDRFSAERLKGVDSTLKIQPAELGDSAVYLCASSSSGGNTGELFFGEGSRLTVL.